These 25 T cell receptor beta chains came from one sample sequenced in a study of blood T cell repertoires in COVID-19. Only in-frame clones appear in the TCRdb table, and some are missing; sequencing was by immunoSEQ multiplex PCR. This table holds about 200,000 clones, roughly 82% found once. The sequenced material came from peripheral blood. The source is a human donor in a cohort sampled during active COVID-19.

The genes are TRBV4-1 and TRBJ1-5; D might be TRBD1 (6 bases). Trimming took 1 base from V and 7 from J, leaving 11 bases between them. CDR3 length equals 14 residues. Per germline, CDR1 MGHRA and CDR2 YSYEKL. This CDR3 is CASSQAGVEQPQHF. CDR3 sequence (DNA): TGCGCCAGCAGCCAAGCAGGGGTCGAGCAGCCCCAGCATTTT.

Here the CDR3 reads CASSLGSGGGKNTGELFF. CDR3 DNA sequence: TGTGCCAGCAGCTTAGGTTCAGGCGGCGGGAAAAACACCGGGGAGCTGTTTTTT. The chain is built from TRBV11-3 and TRBJ2-2; D is perhaps TRBD2 (6 bases). This CDR3 spans 18 amino acids. V was pared by 1 base and J by 2 bases, with 17 bases between. Germline assignment: CDR1 SGHNT and CDR2 YENEEA. The full variable domain, completed using reference TRBV11-3 and TRBJ2-2, is EAGVVQSPRYKIIEKKQPVAFWCNPISGHNTLYWYLQNLGQGPELLIRYENEEAVDDSQLPKDRFSAERLKGVDSTLKIQPAELGDSAVYLCASSLGSGGGKNTGELFFGEGSRLTVL.

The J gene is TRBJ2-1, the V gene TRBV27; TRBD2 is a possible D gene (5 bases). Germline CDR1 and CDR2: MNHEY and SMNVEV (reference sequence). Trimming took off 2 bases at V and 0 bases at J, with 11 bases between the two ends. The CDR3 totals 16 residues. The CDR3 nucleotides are TGTGCCAGCAGTTTAAGGTTAGGGAGCTCCTACAATGAGCAGTTCTTC. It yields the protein CASSLRLGSSYNEQFF.

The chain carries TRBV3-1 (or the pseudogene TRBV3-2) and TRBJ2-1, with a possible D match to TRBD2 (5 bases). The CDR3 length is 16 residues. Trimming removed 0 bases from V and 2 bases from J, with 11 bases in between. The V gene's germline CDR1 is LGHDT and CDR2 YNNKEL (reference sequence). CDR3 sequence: CASSQDKEEPYNEQFF. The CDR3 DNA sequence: TGTGCCAGCAGCCAAGATAAGGAGGAACCCTACAATGAGCAGTTCTTC.

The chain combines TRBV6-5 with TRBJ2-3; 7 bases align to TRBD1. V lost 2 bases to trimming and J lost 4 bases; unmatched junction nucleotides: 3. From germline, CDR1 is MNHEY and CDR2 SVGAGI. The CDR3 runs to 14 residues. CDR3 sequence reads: CASSYDRVSDTQYF. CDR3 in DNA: TGTGCCAGCAGTTACGACAGGGTATCAGATACGCAGTATTTT.

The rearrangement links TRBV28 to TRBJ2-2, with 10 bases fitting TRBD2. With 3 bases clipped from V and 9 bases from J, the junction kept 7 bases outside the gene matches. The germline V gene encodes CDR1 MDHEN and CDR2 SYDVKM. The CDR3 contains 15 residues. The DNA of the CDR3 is TGTGCCAGCAGTTTGGCTAGCGGGAGTCTCCGGGAGCTGTTTTTT. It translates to CASSLASGSLRELFF.

CDR3 bases: TGTGCCAGCTTTAGCGGGAGTGAAAATTACGAGCAGTACTTC. Its translation is CASFSGSENYEQYF. This chain joins TRBV7-2 and TRBJ2-7, with TRBD2 matching over 9 bases. The CDR3 consists of 14 residues. The V gene's germline CDR1 is SGHTA and CDR2 FQGNSA. J gave up 4 bases and V 8 bases, and 9 bases lay outside the gene matches.

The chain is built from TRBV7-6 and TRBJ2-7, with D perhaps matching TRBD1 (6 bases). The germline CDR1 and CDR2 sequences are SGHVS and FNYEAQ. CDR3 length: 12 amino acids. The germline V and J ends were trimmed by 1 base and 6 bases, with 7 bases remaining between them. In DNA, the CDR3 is TGTGCCAGCAGCTTAGAAGGGGGCGAGCAGTACTTC. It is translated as CASSLEGGEQYF.

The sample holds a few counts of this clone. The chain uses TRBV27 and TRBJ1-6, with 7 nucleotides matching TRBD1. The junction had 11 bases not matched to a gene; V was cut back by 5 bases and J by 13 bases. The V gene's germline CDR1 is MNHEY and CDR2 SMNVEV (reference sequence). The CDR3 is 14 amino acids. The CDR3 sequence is CASSQQGQKGPLHF. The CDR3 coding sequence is TGTGCCAGCAGTCAACAGGGGCAGAAGGGGCCCCTCCACTTT.

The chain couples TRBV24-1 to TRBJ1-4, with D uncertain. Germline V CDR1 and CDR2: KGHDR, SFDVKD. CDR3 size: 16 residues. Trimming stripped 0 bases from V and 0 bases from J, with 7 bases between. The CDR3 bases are TGTGCCACCAGTGATTTGCGGCAGGCAACTAATGAAAAACTGTTTTTT. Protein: CATSDLRQATNEKLFF.

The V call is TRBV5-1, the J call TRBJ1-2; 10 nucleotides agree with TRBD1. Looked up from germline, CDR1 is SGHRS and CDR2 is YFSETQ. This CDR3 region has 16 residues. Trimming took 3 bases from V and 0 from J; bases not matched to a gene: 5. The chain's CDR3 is CASSSYGTGANYGYTF. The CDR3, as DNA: TGCGCCAGCAGCTCCTATGGGACAGGGGCTAACTATGGCTACACCTTC.

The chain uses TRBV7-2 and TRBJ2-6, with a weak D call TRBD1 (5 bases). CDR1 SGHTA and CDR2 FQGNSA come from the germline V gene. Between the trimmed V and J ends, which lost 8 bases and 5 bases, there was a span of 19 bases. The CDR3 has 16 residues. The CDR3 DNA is TGTGCCAGCCACCAATGGATGGGGCTCAGGGCCAACGTCCTGACTTTC. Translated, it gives CASHQWMGLRANVLTF.

The CDR3 DNA sequence: TGTGCCAGCAACCCGGGGACTACCCAAGAGACCCAGTACTTC. It specifies CASNPGTTQETQYF. The chain recombines TRBV2 with TRBJ2-5, with 7 bases identical to TRBD2. In germline, CDR1 is SNHLY, CDR2 FYNNEI. CDR3 length: 14 amino acids. V was clipped by 7 bases and J by 1 base; unmatched bases: 6.

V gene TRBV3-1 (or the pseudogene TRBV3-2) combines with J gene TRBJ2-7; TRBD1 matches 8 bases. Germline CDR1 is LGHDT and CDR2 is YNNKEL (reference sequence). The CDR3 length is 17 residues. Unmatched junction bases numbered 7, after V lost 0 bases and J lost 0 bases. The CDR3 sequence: CASSQEFPGQASYEQYF. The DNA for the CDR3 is TGTGCCAGCAGCCAAGAATTTCCGGGACAGGCCTCCTACGAGCAGTACTTC.

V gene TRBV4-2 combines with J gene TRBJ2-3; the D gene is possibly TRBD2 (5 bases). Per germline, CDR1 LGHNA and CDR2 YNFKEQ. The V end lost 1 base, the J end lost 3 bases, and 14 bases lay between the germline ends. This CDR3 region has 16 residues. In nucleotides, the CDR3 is TGTGCCAGCAGCCAAGTTCCCGTAACGGGGACAGATACGCAGTATTTT. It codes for CASSQVPVTGTDTQYF.

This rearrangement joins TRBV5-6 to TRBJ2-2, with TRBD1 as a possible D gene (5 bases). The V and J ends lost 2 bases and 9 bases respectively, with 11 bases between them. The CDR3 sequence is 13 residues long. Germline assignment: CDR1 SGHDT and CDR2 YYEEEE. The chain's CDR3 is CASSLGHARELFF. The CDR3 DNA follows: TGTGCCAGCAGCTTAGGACATGCCCGGGAGCTGTTTTTT. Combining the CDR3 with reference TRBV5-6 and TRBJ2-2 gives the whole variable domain DAGVTQSPTHLIKTRGQQVTLRCSPKSGHDTVSWYQQALGQGPQFIFQYYEEEERQRGNFPDRFSGHQFPNYSSELNVNALLLGDSALYLCASSLGHARELFFGEGSRLTVL.

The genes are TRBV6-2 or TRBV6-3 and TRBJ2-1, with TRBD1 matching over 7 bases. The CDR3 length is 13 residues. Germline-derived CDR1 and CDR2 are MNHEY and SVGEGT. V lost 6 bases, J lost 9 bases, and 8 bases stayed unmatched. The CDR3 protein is CASSLRQGFEQFF. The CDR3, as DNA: TGTGCCAGCAGCCTCCGACAGGGATTTGAGCAGTTCTTC.

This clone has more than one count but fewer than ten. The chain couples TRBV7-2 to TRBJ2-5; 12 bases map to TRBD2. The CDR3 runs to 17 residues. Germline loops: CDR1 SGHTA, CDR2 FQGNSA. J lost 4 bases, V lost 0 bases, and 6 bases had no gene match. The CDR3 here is CASSLAIGTSGRETQYF. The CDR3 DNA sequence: TGTGCCAGCAGCTTAGCGATCGGGACTAGCGGGCGAGAGACCCAGTACTTC.

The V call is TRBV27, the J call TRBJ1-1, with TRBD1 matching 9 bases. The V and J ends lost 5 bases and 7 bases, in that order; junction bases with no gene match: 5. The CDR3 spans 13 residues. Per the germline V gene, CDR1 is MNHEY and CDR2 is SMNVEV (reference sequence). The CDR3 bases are TGTGCCAGCAGTCCTGGACAGGGGTTTGAAGCTTTCTTT. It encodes CASSPGQGFEAFF.

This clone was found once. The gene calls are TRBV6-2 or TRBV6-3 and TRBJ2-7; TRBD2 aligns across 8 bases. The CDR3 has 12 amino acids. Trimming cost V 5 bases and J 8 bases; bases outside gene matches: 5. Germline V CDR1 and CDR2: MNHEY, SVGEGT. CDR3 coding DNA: TGTGCCAGCAGTCTTTTAGCGGGGAAGCAGTACTTC. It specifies CASSLLAGKQYF.

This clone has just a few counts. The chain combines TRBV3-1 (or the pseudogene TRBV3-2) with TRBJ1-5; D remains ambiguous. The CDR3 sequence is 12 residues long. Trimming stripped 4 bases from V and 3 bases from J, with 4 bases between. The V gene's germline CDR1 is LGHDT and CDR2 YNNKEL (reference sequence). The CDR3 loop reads CASSLNNQPQHF. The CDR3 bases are TGTGCCAGCAGCCTAAACAATCAGCCCCAGCATTTT.

The CDR3 DNA reads TGTGCCAGCAACGTTCGGGGGGGTGGGAACACTGAAGCTTTCTTT. Translated, it gives CASNVRGGGNTEAFF. The chain combines TRBV6-5 with TRBJ1-1, with D possibly TRBD1 on 5 matching bases. Germline CDR1 MNHEY, CDR2 SVGAGI. The V end was cut by 7 bases, the J end by 1 base, with 16 bases between. This CDR3 has 15 amino acids.

Here the CDR3 DNA reads TGTGCCAGCAGCCTACCGGGACAGATAAACACAGATACGCAGTATTTT. Residues: CASSLPGQINTDTQYF. The genes are TRBV5-6 and TRBJ2-3, with 7 bases aligning to TRBD1. V shed 4 bases, J shed 2 bases, and the junction held 10 bases outside the gene matches. Germline-derived CDR1 and CDR2 are SGHDT and YYEEEE. CDR3 length: 16 amino acids.

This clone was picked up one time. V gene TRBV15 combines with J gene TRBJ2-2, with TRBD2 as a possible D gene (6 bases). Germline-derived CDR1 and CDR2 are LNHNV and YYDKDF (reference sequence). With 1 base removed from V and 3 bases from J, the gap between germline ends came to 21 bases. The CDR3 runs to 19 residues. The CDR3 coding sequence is TGTGCCACCAGCAGAGCCGGAGGGCCCCGGCGGAGAGACACCGGGGAGCTGTTTTTT. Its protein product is CATSRAGGPRRRDTGELFF.

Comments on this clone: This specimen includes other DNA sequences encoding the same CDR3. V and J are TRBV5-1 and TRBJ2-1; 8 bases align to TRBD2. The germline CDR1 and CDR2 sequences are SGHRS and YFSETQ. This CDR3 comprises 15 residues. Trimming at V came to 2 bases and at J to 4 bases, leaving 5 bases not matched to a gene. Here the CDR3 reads CASSFSGSFYNEQFF. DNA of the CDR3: TGCGCCAGCAGCTTCAGCGGGAGCTTTTACAATGAGCAGTTCTTC.